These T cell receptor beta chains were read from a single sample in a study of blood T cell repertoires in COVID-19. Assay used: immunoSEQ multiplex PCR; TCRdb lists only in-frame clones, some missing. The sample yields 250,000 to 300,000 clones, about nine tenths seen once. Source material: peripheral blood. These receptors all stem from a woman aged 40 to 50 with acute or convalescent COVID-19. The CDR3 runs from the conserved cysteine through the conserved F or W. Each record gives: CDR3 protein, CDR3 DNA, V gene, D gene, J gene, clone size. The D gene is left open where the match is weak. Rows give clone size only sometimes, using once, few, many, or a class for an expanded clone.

CASSPDRVSNEKLFF TGTGCCAGCTCACCGGACAGGGTCTCTAATGAAAAACTGTTTTTT TRBV18 TRBD1 TRBJ1-4 NA
CASSSGPGQRRKGIYTF TGTGCCAGCAGCTCGGGGCCCGGACAGAGAAGAAAAGGTATCTACACCTTC TRBV12-1 NA TRBJ1-2 NA
CASSSPLRGHGGELFF TGTGCCAGCAGCTCCCCTTTGAGGGGGCATGGCGGGGAGCTGTTTTTT TRBV11-2 TRBD1 TRBJ2-2 NA
CASSQSRDSGGYTF TGTGCCAGCAGCCAATCCCGGGACAGCGGCGGCTACACCTTC TRBV16 TRBD1 TRBJ1-2 once
CASSPQGDQPQHF TGTGCCAGCTCTCCACAGGGGGATCAGCCCCAGCATTTT TRBV18 TRBD1 TRBJ1-5 NA
CSVESGMNTEAFF TGCAGCGTTGAAAGCGGGATGAACACTGAAGCTTTCTTT TRBV29-1 NA TRBJ1-1 NA
CAISEAGRLPFF TGTGCCATCAGTGAAGCAGGACGACTACCTTTCTTT TRBV10-3 NA TRBJ1-1 NA
CASSHGLEYNEQFF TGTGCCAGCAGCCATGGACTGGAATACAATGAGCAGTTCTTC TRBV3-1/TRBV3-2 NA TRBJ2-1 NA
CASSSGSGANVLTF TGTGCCAGTTCATCGGGGTCTGGGGCCAACGTCCTGACTTTC TRBV6-5 NA TRBJ2-6 NA
CASSRTGPWGYTF TGTGCCAGCAGCCGGACAGGGCCTTGGGGCTACACCTTC TRBV27 TRBD1 TRBJ1-2 NA
CASSNRGGISYGYTF TGTGCCAGCAGCAATAGGGGAGGAATATCCTATGGCTACACCTTC TRBV3-1/TRBV3-2 NA TRBJ1-2 once
CASSPRRGSDTEAFF TGTGCCAGTAGCCCTCGCCGAGGTTCCGACACTGAAGCTTTCTTT TRBV19 NA TRBJ1-1 NA
CASSLAGEQETQYF TGTGCCAGCAGCTTAGCGGGGGAACAAGAGACCCAGTACTTC TRBV11-2 NA TRBJ2-5 NA
CASRLGQGNTEAFF TGTGCCAGCAGGCTCGGACAGGGTAACACTGAAGCTTTCTTT TRBV3-1/TRBV3-2 TRBD1 TRBJ1-1 NA
CASSEPGGASDTQYF TGTGCCAGCAGTGAACCGGGGGGGGCCTCTGATACGCAGTATTTT TRBV2 TRBD2 TRBJ2-3 NA
CSVSGQGHTEAFF TGCAGCGTTTCTGGACAGGGGCACACTGAAGCTTTCTTT TRBV29-1 TRBD1 TRBJ1-1 NA
CASSPGLAGGREQFF TGTGCCAGCAGCCCCGGACTAGCGGGGGGGCGTGAGCAGTTCTTC TRBV7-3 TRBD2 TRBJ2-1 NA
CASSQNGWNTEAFF TGCGCCAGCAGCCAGAATGGCTGGAACACTGAAGCTTTCTTT TRBV5-1 NA TRBJ1-1 NA
CASRRNSGNTIYF TGTGCCAGCCGGAGGAACTCTGGAAACACCATATATTTT TRBV2 NA TRBJ1-3 NA
CASSSNRDRAVYGYTF TGTGCCAGCAGTTCAAACCGGGACAGGGCTGTATATGGCTACACCTTC TRBV6-6 TRBD1 TRBJ1-2 few
CASGTPGQARRFRSTEAFF TGTGCCAGCGGGACTCCGGGACAGGCCCGCCGATTTCGGTCGACTGAAGCTTTCTTT TRBV27 TRBD1 TRBJ1-1 few
CASSVDQNYGYTF TGTGCCAGCAGCGTAGACCAGAACTATGGCTACACCTTC TRBV9 NA TRBJ1-2 NA
CASSPTTGGGGYTF TGTGCCAGCAGCCCCACCACAGGGGGCGGAGGCTACACCTTC TRBV3-1/TRBV3-2 TRBD1 TRBJ1-2 NA
CATSREGVADTGELFF TGTGCCACCAGCAGAGAAGGGGTTGCCGACACCGGGGAGCTGTTTTTT TRBV15 NA TRBJ2-2 NA
CASTPGRTEAFF TGTGCCAGCACCCCAGGGAGGACTGAAGCTTTCTTT TRBV13 NA TRBJ1-1 few
CASSLDGLSSYNEQFF TGTGCCAGCAGCTTAGACGGGTTAAGCTCCTACAATGAGCAGTTCTTC TRBV7-7 NA TRBJ2-1 NA
CASDRQGAFTEAFF TGTGCCAGCGATAGACAGGGGGCATTCACTGAAGCTTTCTTT TRBV2 TRBD1 TRBJ1-1 NA
CAISDRDTYNSPLHF TGTGCCATCAGTGACAGGGACACCTATAATTCACCCCTCCACTTT TRBV10-3 NA TRBJ1-6 NA
CASSPLSPLERQNYGYTF TGTGCCAGCTCACCACTAAGTCCCTTGGAGCGGCAAAACTATGGCTACACCTTC TRBV18 NA TRBJ1-2 NA
CASSPGTGGRSNQPQHF TGTGCCAGCTCACCGGGGACAGGGGGACGTAGCAATCAGCCCCAGCATTTT TRBV18 TRBD1 TRBJ1-5 NA
CASSEGGQINTEAFF TGTGCCAGCAGCGAGGGGGGACAGATAAACACTGAAGCTTTCTTT TRBV9 TRBD1 TRBJ1-1 NA
CASSYEDRDTEAFF TGTGCCAGCAGCTACGAAGATCGGGACACTGAAGCTTTCTTT TRBV7-9 NA TRBJ1-1 NA
CASSEGTGGLETQYF TGTGCCAGCAGTGAAGGGACAGGGGGCTTAGAGACCCAGTACTTC TRBV6-1 TRBD1 TRBJ2-5 NA
CASSSPSRGLPVGELFF TGTGCCAGCAGCTCACCTAGCCGGGGACTGCCTGTCGGGGAGCTGTTTTTT TRBV9 NA TRBJ2-2 NA
CASSFLNQPQHF TGTGCCAGCAGCTTCTTGAATCAGCCCCAGCATTTT TRBV5-6 NA TRBJ1-5 NA
CASSPHQVGYTF TGTGCCAGCAGCCCTCATCAGGTTGGCTACACCTTC TRBV7-9 NA TRBJ1-2 NA
CASRGGLAGASEQFF TGTGCCAGCAGGGGCGGACTAGCGGGGGCAAGTGAGCAGTTCTTC TRBV2 TRBD2 TRBJ2-1 NA
CASSSGLAGGAGELFF TGTGCCAGCAGCTCCGGACTAGCGGGGGGAGCCGGGGAGCTGTTTTTT TRBV5-4 TRBD2 TRBJ2-2 NA
CALLRDYGGYTF TGTGCCTTGCTCCGGGACTATGGGGGCTACACCTTC TRBV30 NA TRBJ1-2 NA
CASSEGFGGGREWTQYF TGTGCCAGCAGTGAAGGGTTTGGCGGGGGGCGGGAGTGGACGCAGTATTTT TRBV2 TRBD2 TRBJ2-3 NA
CASRGQGVSRAPLHF TGTGCCAGCAGGGGACAGGGGGTGAGCCGGGCACCCCTCCACTTT TRBV6-6 TRBD1 TRBJ1-6 NA
CASSSQGMNAEAFF TGTGCCAGCAGTTCACAGGGGATGAACGCTGAAGCTTTCTTT TRBV6-2/TRBV6-3 TRBD1 TRBJ1-1 NA
CASSLDIRGPVGEKLFF TGTGCCAGCAGCTTAGATATTAGGGGCCCGGTGGGTGAAAAACTGTTTTTT TRBV11-2 NA TRBJ1-4 NA
CASNEGRDREDSYGYTF TGTGCCAGCAACGAGGGTAGGGACAGGGAGGATAGCTATGGCTACACCTTC TRBV9 TRBD1 TRBJ1-2 NA
CASSASGQEFYGYTF TGTGCCAGCAGCGCATCGGGACAGGAGTTCTATGGCTACACCTTC TRBV11-1 TRBD1 TRBJ1-2 NA
CSQVGGETQYF TGCAGTCAAGTGGGGGGGGAGACCCAGTACTTC TRBV20-1 TRBD2 TRBJ2-5 NA
CASSYQGDYTEAFF TGTGCCAGCAGCTATCAGGGGGACTACACTGAAGCTTTCTTT TRBV27 TRBD1 TRBJ1-1 NA
CASSYSTPRKNQPQHF TGTGCCAGCAGTTACTCGACTCCGCGGAAGAATCAGCCCCAGCATTTT TRBV6-2/TRBV6-3 NA TRBJ1-5 NA
CAVSPGHRRFGANYGYTF TGTGCCGTTTCCCCGGGACATAGGAGGTTCGGAGCTAACTATGGCTACACCTTC TRBV19 NA TRBJ1-2 NA
CSASTTGVASAQHF TGCAGTGCCAGTACGACAGGGGTAGCGTCCGCCCAGCATTTT TRBV20-1 TRBD1 TRBJ1-5 NA
CASNPTGVYSGANVLTF TGCGCCAGCAACCCCACAGGGGTCTACTCTGGGGCCAACGTCCTGACTTTC TRBV10-2 TRBD1 TRBJ2-6 few